Following are 5 T cell receptor beta chains from one sample sequenced in a study of blood T cell repertoires in COVID-19. Assay: immunoSEQ multiplex PCR; the TCRdb copy retains only in-frame clones and omits some. The sample lists more than 95,000 clones, about four fifths seen once, with 5.5% to 6% in the top ten. The sample was peripheral blood. The receptor set was obtained from an elderly man with active or convalescent COVID-19.

Remarks on this clone: It may be a read error: a sequence one base away is much more abundant. This rearrangement joins TRBV7-2 to TRBJ2-3; possibly TRBD2 for D (6 bases). V was trimmed by 6 bases and J by 4 bases, leaving 11 bases between them. CDR1 SGHTA and CDR2 FQGNSA come from the germline V gene. The CDR3 runs 13 residues. The CDR3 is CASSSAGPDTQYF. CDR3 coding DNA: TGTGCCAGCAGTTCAGCGGGCCCAGATACGCAGTATTTT.

The chain links TRBV7-2 to TRBJ2-1; 9 nucleotides agree with TRBD2. V trimming: 5 bases; J trimming: 6 bases; junction bases outside the gene matches: 17. Germline V gene lookup returns CDR1 SGHTA and CDR2 FQGNSA. CDR3 length: 18 amino acids. The CDR3 nucleotides are TGTGCCAGCAGCCGGGGGAAGCGGGGGGCCCTATTCGGCAATGAGCAGTTCTTC. It translates to CASSRGKRGALFGNEQFF. The full variable domain, its missing parts supplied by reference TRBV7-2 and TRBJ2-1, is GAGVSQSPSNKVTEKGKDVELRCDPISGHTALYWYRQSLGQGLEFLIYFQGNSAPDKSGLPSDRFSAERTGGSVSTLTIQRTQQEDSAVYLCASSRGKRGALFGNEQFFGPGTRLTVL.

The chain joins TRBV27 to TRBJ1-2; TRBD1 is a possible D gene (5 bases). Germline CDR1 reads MNHEY; CDR2 reads SMNVEV (reference sequence). V lost 6 bases and J 5 bases, leaving 25 bases between the germline ends. This CDR3 is 17 amino acids long. This CDR3 is CASRTTREATEGYGYTF. CDR3 DNA sequence: TGTGCCAGCAGAACCACGCGGGAGGCGACAGAGGGTTATGGCTACACCTTC.

In its sample, this clone was seen once. This chain joins TRBV29-1 and TRBJ2-3; 9 bases are a match to TRBD1. V shed 7 bases and J 3 bases; nucleotides not matched to a gene: 8. In germline, CDR1 is SQVTM, CDR2 ANQGSEA. The CDR3 is 14 residues long. CDR3 residues: CSASRGTGTDTQYF. For the CDR3, the DNA is TGCAGCGCCTCAAGGGGGACAGGGACAGATACGCAGTATTTT.

V and J are TRBV6-1 and TRBJ2-2; 10 positions match TRBD1. Germline lookup yields CDR1 MNHNS and CDR2 SASEGT. This CDR3 has 15 residues. V trimming: 0 bases; J trimming: 6 bases; junction bases outside the gene matches: 1. CDR3 sequence reads: CASSEAGTGAGELFF. The CDR3 region has the DNA TGTGCCAGCAGTGAAGCTGGGACAGGGGCCGGGGAGCTGTTTTTT.